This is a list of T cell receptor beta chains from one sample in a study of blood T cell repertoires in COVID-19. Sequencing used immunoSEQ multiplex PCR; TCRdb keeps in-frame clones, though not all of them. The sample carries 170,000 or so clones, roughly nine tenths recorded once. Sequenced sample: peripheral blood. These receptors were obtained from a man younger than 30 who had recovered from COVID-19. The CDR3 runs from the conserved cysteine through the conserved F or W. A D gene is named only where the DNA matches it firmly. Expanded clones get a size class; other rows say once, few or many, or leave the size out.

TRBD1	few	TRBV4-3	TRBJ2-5	TGCGCCAGCAGCCAACAACAGGGGGGACGAGAGACCCAGTACTTC	CASSQQQGGRETQYF
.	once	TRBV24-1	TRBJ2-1	TGTGCCACCAGTGATTCACGGTGGGAGAACAACAATGAGCAGTTCTTC	CATSDSRWENNNEQFF
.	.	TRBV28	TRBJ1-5	TGTGCCAGCAGTTTTGGGAGGGGCAATCAGCCCCAGCATTTT	CASSFGRGNQPQHF
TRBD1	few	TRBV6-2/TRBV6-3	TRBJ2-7	TGTGCCAGCAGTTCCCTCCGGACAGGGGGCTCCTACGAGCAGTACTTC	CASSSLRTGGSYEQYF
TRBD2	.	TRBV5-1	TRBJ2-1	TGCGCCAGCACCCGCGGGGCGGGAGAGGCTAAGCAGTTCTTC	CASTRGAGEAKQFF
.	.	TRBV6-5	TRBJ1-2	TGTGCTCTCGGGGATCAAGGCTACACCTTC	CALGDQGYTF
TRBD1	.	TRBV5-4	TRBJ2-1	TGTGCCAGCAGCATTGGACAGGGGGCTTTCAATGAGCAGTTCTTC	CASSIGQGAFNEQFF
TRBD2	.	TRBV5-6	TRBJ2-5	TGTGCCAGCAGCATCGGACTAGCGGAAGAGACCCAGTACTTC	CASSIGLAEETQYF
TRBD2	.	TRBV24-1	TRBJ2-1	TGTGCCACCAGTGATCCGCGGGGGACTTATGGGAATGAGCAGTTCTTC	CATSDPRGTYGNEQFF
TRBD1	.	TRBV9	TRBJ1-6	TGTGCCAGCAGCGATGGGACAGGGTATTCACCCCTCCACTTT	CASSDGTGYSPLHF
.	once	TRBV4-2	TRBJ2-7	TGTGCCAGCAGCCAGTACTGGATAGCGGAGACCTACGAGCAGTACTTC	CASSQYWIAETYEQYF
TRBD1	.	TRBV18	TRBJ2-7	TGTGCCAGCTCACCACTCAAGTCCTTGGGACAGGCGGAGGAGCAGTACTTC	CASSPLKSLGQAEEQYF
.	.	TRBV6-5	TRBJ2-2	TGTGCCAGCAGTTACGGTCTAGCCTCCAACACCGGGGAGCTGTTTTTT	CASSYGLASNTGELFF
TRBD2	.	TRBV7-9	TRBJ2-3	TGTGCCAGCAGCGAACTAGCGGGGTTCACAGATACGCAGTATTTT	CASSELAGFTDTQYF
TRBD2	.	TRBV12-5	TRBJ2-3	TGTGCTAGTGGTTTGCCTAGCGGGAGGGCCTTGGCAGATACGCAGTATTTT	CASGLPSGRALADTQYF
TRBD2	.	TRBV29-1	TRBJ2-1	TGCAGCGTTGACCAGCGGGAGAGCAATGAGCAGTTCTTC	CSVDQRESNEQFF
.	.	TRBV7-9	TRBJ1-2	TGTGCCAGCAGCCCGGGGTATGGCTACACCTTC	CASSPGYGYTF
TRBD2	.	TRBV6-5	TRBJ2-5	TGTGCCAGCACCTACGGGAGGCCCGGAACGAAGACCCAGTACTTC	CASTYGRPGTKTQYF
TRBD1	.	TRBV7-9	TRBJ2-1	TGTGCCAGCAGCCGACAGGGTGGGCTCTCCTACAATGAGCAGTTCTTC	CASSRQGGLSYNEQFF
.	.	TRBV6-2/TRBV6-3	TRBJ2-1	TGTGCCAGCAGTTACAGCTACTACAATGAGCAGTTCTTC	CASSYSYYNEQFF